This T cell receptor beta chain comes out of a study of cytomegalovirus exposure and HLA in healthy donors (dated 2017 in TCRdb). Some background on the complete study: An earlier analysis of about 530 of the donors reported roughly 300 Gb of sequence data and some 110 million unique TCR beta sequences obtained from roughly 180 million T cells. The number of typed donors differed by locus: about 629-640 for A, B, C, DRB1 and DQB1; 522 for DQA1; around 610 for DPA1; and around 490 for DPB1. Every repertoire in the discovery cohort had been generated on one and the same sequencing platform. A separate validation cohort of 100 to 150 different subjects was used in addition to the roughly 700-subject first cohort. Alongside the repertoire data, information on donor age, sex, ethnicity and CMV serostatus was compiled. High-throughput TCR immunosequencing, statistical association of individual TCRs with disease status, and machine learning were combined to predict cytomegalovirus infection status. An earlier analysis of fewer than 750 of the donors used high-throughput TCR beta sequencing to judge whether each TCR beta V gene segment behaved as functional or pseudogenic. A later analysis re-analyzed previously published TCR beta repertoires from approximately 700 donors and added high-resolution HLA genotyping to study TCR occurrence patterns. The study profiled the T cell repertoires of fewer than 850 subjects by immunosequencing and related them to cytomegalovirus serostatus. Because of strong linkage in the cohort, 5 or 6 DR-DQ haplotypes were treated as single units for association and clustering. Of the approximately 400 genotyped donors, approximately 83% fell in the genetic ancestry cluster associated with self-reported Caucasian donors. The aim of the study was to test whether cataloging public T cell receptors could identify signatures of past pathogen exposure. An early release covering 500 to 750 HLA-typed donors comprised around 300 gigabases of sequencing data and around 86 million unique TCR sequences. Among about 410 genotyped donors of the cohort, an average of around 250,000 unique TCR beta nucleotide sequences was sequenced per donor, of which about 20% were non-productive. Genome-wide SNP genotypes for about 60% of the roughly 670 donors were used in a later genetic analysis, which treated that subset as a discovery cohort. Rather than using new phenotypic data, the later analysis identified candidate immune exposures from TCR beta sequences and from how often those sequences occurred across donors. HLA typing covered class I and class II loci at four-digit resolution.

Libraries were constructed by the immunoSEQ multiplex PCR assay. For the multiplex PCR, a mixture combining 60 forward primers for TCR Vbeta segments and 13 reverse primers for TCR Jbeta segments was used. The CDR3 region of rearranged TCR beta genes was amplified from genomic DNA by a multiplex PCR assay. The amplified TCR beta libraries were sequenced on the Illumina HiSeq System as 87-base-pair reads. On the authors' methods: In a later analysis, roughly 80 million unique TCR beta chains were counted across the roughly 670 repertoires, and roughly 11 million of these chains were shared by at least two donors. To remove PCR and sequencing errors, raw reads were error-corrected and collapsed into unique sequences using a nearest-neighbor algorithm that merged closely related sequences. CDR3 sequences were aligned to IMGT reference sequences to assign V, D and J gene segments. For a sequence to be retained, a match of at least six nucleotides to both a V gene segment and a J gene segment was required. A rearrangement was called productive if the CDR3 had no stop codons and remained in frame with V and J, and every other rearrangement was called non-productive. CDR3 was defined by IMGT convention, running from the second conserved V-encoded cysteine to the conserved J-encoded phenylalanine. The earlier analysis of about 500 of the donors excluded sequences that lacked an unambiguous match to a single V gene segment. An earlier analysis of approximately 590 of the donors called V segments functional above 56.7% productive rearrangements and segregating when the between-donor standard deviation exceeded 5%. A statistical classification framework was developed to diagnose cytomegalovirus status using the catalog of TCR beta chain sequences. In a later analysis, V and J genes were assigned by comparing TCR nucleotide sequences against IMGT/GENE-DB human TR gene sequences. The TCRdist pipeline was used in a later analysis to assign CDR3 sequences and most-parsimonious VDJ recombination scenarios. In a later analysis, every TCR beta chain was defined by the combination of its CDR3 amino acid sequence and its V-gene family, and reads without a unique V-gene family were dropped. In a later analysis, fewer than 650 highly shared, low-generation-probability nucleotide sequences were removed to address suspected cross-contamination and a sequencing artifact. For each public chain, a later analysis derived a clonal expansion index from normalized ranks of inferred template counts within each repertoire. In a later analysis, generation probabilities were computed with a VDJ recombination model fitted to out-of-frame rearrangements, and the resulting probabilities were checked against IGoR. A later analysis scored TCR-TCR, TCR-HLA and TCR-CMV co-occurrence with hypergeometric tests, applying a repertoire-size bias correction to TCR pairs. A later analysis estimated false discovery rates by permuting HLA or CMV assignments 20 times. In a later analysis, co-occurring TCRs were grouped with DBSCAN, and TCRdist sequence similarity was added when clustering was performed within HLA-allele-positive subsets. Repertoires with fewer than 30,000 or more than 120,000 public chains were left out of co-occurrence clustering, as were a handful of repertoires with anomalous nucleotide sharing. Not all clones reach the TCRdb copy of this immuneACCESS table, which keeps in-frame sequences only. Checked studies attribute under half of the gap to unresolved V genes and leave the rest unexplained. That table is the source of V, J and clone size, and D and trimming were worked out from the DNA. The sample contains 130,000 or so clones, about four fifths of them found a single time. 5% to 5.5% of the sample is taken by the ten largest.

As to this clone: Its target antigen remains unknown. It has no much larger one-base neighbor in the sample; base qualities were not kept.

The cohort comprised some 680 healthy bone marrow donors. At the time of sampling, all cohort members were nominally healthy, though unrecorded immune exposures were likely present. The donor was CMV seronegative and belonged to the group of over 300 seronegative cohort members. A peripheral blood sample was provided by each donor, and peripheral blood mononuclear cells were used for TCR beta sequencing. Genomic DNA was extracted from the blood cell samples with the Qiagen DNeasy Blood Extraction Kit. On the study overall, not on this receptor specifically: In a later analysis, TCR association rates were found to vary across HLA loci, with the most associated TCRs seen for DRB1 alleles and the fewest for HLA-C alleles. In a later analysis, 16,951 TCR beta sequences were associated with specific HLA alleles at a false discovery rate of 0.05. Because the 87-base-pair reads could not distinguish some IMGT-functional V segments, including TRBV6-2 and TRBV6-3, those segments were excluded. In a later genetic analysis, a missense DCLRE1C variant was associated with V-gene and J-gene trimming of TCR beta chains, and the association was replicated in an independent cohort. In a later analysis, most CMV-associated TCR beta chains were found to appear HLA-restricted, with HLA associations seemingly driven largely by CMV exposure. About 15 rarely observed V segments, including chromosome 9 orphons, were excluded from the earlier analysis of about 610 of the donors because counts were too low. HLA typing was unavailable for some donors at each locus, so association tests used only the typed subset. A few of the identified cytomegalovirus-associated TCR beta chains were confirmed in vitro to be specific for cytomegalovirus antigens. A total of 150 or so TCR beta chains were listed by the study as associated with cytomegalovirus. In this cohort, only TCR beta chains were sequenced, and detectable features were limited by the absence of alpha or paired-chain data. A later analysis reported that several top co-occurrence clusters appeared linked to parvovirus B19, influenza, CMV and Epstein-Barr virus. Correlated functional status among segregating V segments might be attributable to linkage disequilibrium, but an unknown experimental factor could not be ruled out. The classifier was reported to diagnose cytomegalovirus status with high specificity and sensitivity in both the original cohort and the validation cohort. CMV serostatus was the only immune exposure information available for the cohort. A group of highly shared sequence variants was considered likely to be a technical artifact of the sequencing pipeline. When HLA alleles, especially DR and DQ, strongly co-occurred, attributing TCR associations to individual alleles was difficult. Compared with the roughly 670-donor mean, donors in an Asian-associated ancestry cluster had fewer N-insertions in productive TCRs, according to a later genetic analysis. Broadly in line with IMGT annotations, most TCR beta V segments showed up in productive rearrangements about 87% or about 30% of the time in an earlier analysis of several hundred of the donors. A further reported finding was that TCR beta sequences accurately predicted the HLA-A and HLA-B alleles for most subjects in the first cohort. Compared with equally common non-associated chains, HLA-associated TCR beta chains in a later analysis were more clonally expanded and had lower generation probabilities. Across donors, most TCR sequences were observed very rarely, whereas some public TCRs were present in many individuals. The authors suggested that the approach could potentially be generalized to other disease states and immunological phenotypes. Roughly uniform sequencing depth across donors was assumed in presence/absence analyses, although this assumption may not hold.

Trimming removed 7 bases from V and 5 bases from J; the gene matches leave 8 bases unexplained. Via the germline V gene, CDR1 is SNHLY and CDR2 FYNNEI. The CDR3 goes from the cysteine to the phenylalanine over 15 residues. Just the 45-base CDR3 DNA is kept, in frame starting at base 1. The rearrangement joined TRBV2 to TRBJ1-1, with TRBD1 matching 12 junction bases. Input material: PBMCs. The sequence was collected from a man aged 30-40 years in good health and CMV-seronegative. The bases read TGTGCCAGCAAGCGGGGGACAGGGGGCCGAACTGAAGCTTTCTTT. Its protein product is CASKRGTGGRTEAFF.